The 22 T cell receptor beta chains given below trace back to one sample, sequenced in a study of control samples from healthy donors and cancer patients. Measured with immunoSEQ multiplex PCR; TCRdb has only the in-frame clones, and not every one. This sample carries approximately 30,000 clones, about 83% of them seen once, and the ten largest clones take more than 1.5%. Material for sequencing was PBMCs. Receptors were obtained from a woman in her forties with lung cancer.

The chain combines TRBV5-4 with TRBJ1-1, with unresolved D. V dropped 4 bases and J dropped 6 bases, with 16 bases sitting between them. The CDR3 has 14 residues. Germline values: CDR1 SGHNT, CDR2 YYREEE (reference sequence). The CDR3 region has the DNA TGTGCCAGCAGCCCCCCTACAAGGGATGCTGAAGCTTTCTTT. This encodes CASSPPTRDAEAFF.

The chain combines TRBV11-3 with TRBJ2-1, with 9 nucleotides matching TRBD2. The CDR3 contains 14 residues. Germline-derived CDR1 and CDR2 are SGHNT and YENEEA. V lost 6 bases and J lost 9; bases outside the gene matches: 9. The CDR3 nucleotides are TGTGCCAGCAGGCAGCAGCGGGGGGTACGTGAGCAGTTCTTC. Its translation is CASRQQRGVREQFF. Using reference TRBV11-3 and TRBJ2-1 for the parts outside the CDR3, the full variable domain is EAGVVQSPRYKIIEKKQPVAFWCNPISGHNTLYWYLQNLGQGPELLIRYENEEAVDDSQLPKDRFSAERLKGVDSTLKIQPAELGDSAVYLCASRQQRGVREQFFGPGTRLTVL.

V and J are TRBV12-3 or TRBV12-4 and TRBJ2-1, with D tentatively TRBD2 (6 bases). The length of the CDR3 is 13 residues. V dropped 10 bases and J dropped 2 bases, with 12 bases sitting between them. CDR3: CATLGEAYNEQFF. CDR3 DNA: TGTGCCACCCTAGGGGAGGCCTACAATGAGCAGTTCTTC.

DNA for the CDR3: TGTGCCACAGCAGACCCGGGACAGAACACCGGGGAGCTGTTTTTT. Translation: CATADPGQNTGELFF. This chain links TRBV19 with TRBJ2-2; D might be TRBD1 (6 bases). CDR3 size: 15 residues. V was pared by 10 bases and J by 1 base, with 16 bases between. Germline assignment: CDR1 LNHDA and CDR2 SQIVND (reference sequence).

The V call is TRBV5-1, the J call TRBJ1-1; the D gene is possibly TRBD1 (5 bases). This CDR3 spans 14 amino acids. Germline loops: CDR1 SGHRS, CDR2 YFSETQ. V lost 5 bases and J lost 4, with 15 bases in between. In DNA, the CDR3 is TGCGCCAGCAGGGAGGGGTATTGGGGCACTGAAGCTTTCTTT. Residues: CASREGYWGTEAFF.

This clone was observed a few times. The CDR3 is CASSPRGIPEAFF. CDR3 bases: TGCGCCAGCAGCCCGCGTGGGATACCTGAAGCTTTCTTT. V usage is TRBV5-1 and J usage is TRBJ1-1; no clear D gene. CDR3 length: 13 residues. Germline CDR1 SGHRS, CDR2 YFSETQ. The V and J ends lost 4 bases and 6 bases respectively, with 13 bases between them.

This sequence joins TRBV19 and TRBJ1-6, with D tentatively TRBD1 (5 bases). V gave up 4 bases and J gave up 3 bases, with 19 bases separating them. The CDR3 sequence is 18 residues long. Germline CDR1 is LNHDA and CDR2 is SQIVND (reference sequence). The CDR3 DNA is TGTGCCAGTAGTACACCCCCGGGGACGGGCCGCTATAATTCACCCCTCCACTTT. Amino acids: CASSTPPGTGRYNSPLHF.

The chain links TRBV9 to TRBJ2-2; D not certain. V was clipped by 1 base and J by 2 bases, with 6 bases between them. This CDR3 contains 14 residues. CDR1 is SGDLS and CDR2 is YYNGEE in the germline V gene. CDR3 nucleotide sequence: TGTGCCAGCAGCGTACGCGGAAACACCGGGGAGCTGTTTTTT. As protein: CASSVRGNTGELFF.

The rearrangement joins TRBV19 to TRBJ2-7, with no clear D. This CDR3 has 12 amino acids. V shed 5 bases and J shed 6 bases, with 11 bases lying between them. Per germline, CDR1 LNHDA and CDR2 SQIVND (reference sequence). The CDR3 coding sequence is TGTGCCAGTAGTCCCTCGTTTGGCGAGCAGTACTTC. Its protein is CASSPSFGEQYF.

Regarding this clone: A junction boundary mismatches the germline segment, possibly from a read error. The chain carries TRBV19 and TRBJ1-2; the match to TRBD1 covers 7 bases. This CDR3 comprises 13 residues. CDR1 LNHDA and CDR2 SQIVND come from the germline V gene (reference sequence). The CDR3 sequence: CVSSITGEYGYTF. DNA for the CDR3: TGTGTCAGTAGTATAACAGGGGAATATGGCTACACCTTC.

This clone turned up a few times. The V gene is TRBV19, the J gene TRBJ1-1; D remains ambiguous. Germline-derived CDR1 and CDR2 are LNHDA and SQIVND (reference sequence). The V end lost 3 bases, the J end lost 2 bases, and 7 bases lay between the germline ends. CDR3 length equals 13 residues. CDR3 amino acids: CASSIHINTEAFF. The CDR3 DNA follows: TGTGCCAGTAGTATCCACATCAACACTGAAGCTTTCTTT.

The gene calls are TRBV9 and TRBJ2-7; weak D call: TRBD1 (6 bases). The V end lost 0 bases, the J end lost 0 bases, and 10 bases lay between the germline ends. The CDR3 sequence is 15 residues long. Germline V gene sequence: CDR1 SGDLS, CDR2 YYNGEE. This chain's CDR3 is CASSVGDMSSYEQYF. The CDR3 nucleotides are TGTGCCAGCAGCGTAGGGGACATGAGCTCCTACGAGCAGTACTTC.

The J gene is TRBJ1-4, the V gene TRBV7-9, with no clear D. The V and J ends lost 5 bases and 4 bases respectively, with 14 bases between them. The CDR3 runs 15 residues. The germline V gene has CDR1 SEHNR and CDR2 FQNEAQ (reference sequence). In DNA, the CDR3 is TGTGCCAGCAGCCCCGATGGGAGGAATAATGAAAAACTGTTTTTT. Protein sequence: CASSPDGRNNEKLFF.

With regard to this clone: The junction shows a germline mismatch at one end, possibly a read error. V and J are TRBV7-8 and TRBJ2-2; 9 positions agree with TRBD2. The CDR3 sequence is 16 residues long. Germline CDR1 is SGHVS and CDR2 is FQNEAQ. For the CDR3, the DNA is TGTGCCAGCAGCTTAAGACTAGCGGTGAACGCCGGGGAGCTGTTTTTT. Protein product: CASSLRLAVNAGELFF.

The genes are TRBV4-2 and TRBJ1-2, with 7 positions matching TRBD1. V trimming: 2 bases; J trimming: 8 bases; junction bases outside the gene matches: 5. CDR1 LGHNA and CDR2 YNFKEQ come from the germline V gene. The CDR3 runs 13 residues. CDR3 region: CASSQPTGFGYTF. DNA of the CDR3: TGTGCCAGCAGCCAACCGACAGGGTTCGGCTACACCTTC.

The rearrangement joins TRBV7-8 to TRBJ1-6; possible D gene TRBD1, 5 bases. V was shortened by 3 bases and J by 12 bases, with 9 bases between the two germline ends. Germline CDR1 SGHVS, CDR2 FQNEAQ. This CDR3 comprises 12 residues. CDR3 sequence (DNA): TGTGCCAGCAGCTTTATGGGGGGACCCCTCCACTTT. It specifies CASSFMGGPLHF.

This chain links TRBV7-6 with TRBJ1-1, with D uncertain. Germline V gives CDR1 SGHVS, CDR2 FNYEAQ. This CDR3 comprises 16 residues. V lost 1 base, J lost 4 bases, and 16 bases lay in between. CDR3 sequence: CASSLDPPVDGTEAFF. The DNA of the CDR3 is TGTGCCAGCAGCTTAGACCCGCCCGTAGACGGCACTGAAGCTTTCTTT.

The V call is TRBV10-3, the J call TRBJ1-1; 7 bases align to TRBD1. Trimming at V came to 7 bases and at J to 3 bases, leaving 8 bases not matched to a gene. This CDR3 has 14 residues. CDR1 is ENHRY and CDR2 is SYGVKD in the germline V gene. CDR3 nucleotide sequence: TGTGCCATCAACAGACAGGGAGCAGACACTGAAGCTTTCTTT. Its translation is CAINRQGADTEAFF.

The CDR3 loop is CASSLEGNTEAFF. CDR3 nucleotides: TGTGCCAGCTCACTCGAGGGGAACACTGAAGCTTTCTTT. The chain combines TRBV18 with TRBJ1-1; D gene unclear. V lost 4 bases, J lost 1 base, and 7 bases lay in between. Germline CDR1 and CDR2: KGHSH and LQKENI. The CDR3 loop spans 13 amino acids. Full variable domain (rest looked up from reference TRBV18 and TRBJ1-1): NAGVMQNPRHLVRRRGQEARLRCSPMKGHSHVYWYRQLPEEGLKFMVYLQKENIIDESGMPKERFSAEFPKEGPSILRIQQVVRGDSAAYFCASSLEGNTEAFFGQGTRLTVV.

The rearrangement links TRBV11-1 to TRBJ1-6, with D possibly matching TRBD1 (5 bases). Germline assignment: CDR1 SGHAT and CDR2 FQDESV (reference sequence). This CDR3 comprises 15 residues. V shed 0 bases and J shed 10 bases, with 13 bases lying between them. The CDR3 coding sequence is TGTGCCAGCAGCTTAGCAGGGGCGGCGATCTCACCCCTCCACTTT. Residues: CASSLAGAAISPLHF. The whole variable domain, filled in from reference TRBV11-1 and TRBJ1-6, reads EAEVAQSPRYKITEKSQAVAFWCDPISGHATLYWYRQILGQGPELLVQFQDESVVDDSQLPKDRFSAERLKGVDSTLKIQPAELGDSAMYLCASSLAGAAISPLHFGNGTRLTVT.

This rearrangement joins TRBV12-3 or TRBV12-4 to TRBJ1-6, with unresolved D. This CDR3 is 13 amino acids long. V lost 5 bases and J 15 bases, leaving 17 bases between the germline ends. The CDR3 DNA is TGTGCCAGCAGTGGACGGTCGGGTTTGTTCCTCCACTTT. Its protein product is CASSGRSGLFLHF.

V and J are TRBV11-1 and TRBJ2-3; 12 bases are a match to TRBD1. Germline-derived CDR1 and CDR2 are SGHAT and FQDESV (reference sequence). Trimming took 6 bases from V and 5 from J; bases not matched to a gene: 9. The CDR3 has 16 amino acids. The DNA of the CDR3 is TGTGCCAGCAGTAACCGTGGGACAGGGGGCAGAGATACGCAGTATTTT. As protein: CASSNRGTGGRDTQYF. Filled out from reference TRBV11-1 and TRBJ2-3, the complete variable domain reads EAEVAQSPRYKITEKSQAVAFWCDPISGHATLYWYRQILGQGPELLVQFQDESVVDDSQLPKDRFSAERLKGVDSTLKIQPAELGDSAMYLCASSNRGTGGRDTQYFGPGTRLTVL.